The 15 T cell receptor beta chains below all came from one sample that was sequenced in a study of Graves' ophthalmopathy and Graves' hyperthyroidism. RNA transcripts yielded amplified TCR beta CDR3 regions. Second-round multiplex PCR came after a first-round RT-PCR that employed HTBI primers. TCRdb independently ran MiXCR on the multiplex PCR reads; one entry per CDR3 protein. In the table there are around 470,000 distinct CDR3 sequences, 13% to 15% of which are singletons. Sequenced: blood. All receptors derive from a woman in her 30s with Graves' ophthalmopathy.

This clonotype was detected many times. The chain is built from TRBV4-2 and TRBJ1-5; the D gene is possibly TRBD1 (5 bases). Trimming left V 0 bases short and J 5 bases short, with 8 bases between. The CDR3 is made up of 14 amino acids. Germline V gives CDR1 LGHNA, CDR2 YNFKEQ. CDR3 in amino acids: CASSQEGGDQPQHF. DNA of the CDR3: TGTGCCAGCAGCCAAGAGGGGGGAGATCAGCCCCAGCATTTT.

This clonotype was recorded at least ten times. This sequence joins TRBV20-1 and TRBJ2-7, with 10 bases lining up with TRBD1. The CDR3 has 14 residues. Per the germline V gene, CDR1 is DFQATT and CDR2 is SNEGSKA (reference sequence). V was clipped by 0 bases and J by 4 bases; unmatched bases: 3. CDR3 sequence reads: CSAREPGQGYEQYF. The CDR3 region has the DNA TGCAGTGCTAGAGAGCCGGGACAGGGGTACGAGCAGTACTTC.

This clonotype was observed many times. The rearrangement links TRBV6-2 or TRBV6-3 to TRBJ2-5; D gene unclear. V was clipped by 2 bases and J by 5 bases, with 15 bases between them. This CDR3 is 15 amino acids long. CDR1 is MNHEY, CDR2 SVGEGT, per germline. The CDR3 bases are TGTGCCAGCAGTTACCGAGATAGTAGGTGGGAGACCCAGTACTTC. Translation gives CASSYRDSRWETQYF.

This clonotype was counted many times. The chain links TRBV5-1 to TRBJ2-5; D gene unclear. Germline V gene lookup returns CDR1 SGHRS and CDR2 YFSETQ. The CDR3 spans 13 residues. The ends were cut back, 0 bases at V and 4 bases at J, with 7 bases in the middle. As DNA, the CDR3 is TGCGCCAGCAGCTTGGTTCCCAGAGAGACCCAGTACTTC. Translation: CASSLVPRETQYF. Full variable domain (remainder filled in from reference TRBV5-1 and TRBJ2-5): KAGVTQTPRYLIKTRGQQVTLSCSPISGHRSVSWYQQTPGQGLQFLFEYFSETQRNKGNFPGRFSGRQFSNSRSEMNVSTLELGDSALYLCASSLVPRETQYFGPGTRLLVL.

The rearrangement joins TRBV28 to TRBJ1-5; D not resolved. Germline V gene sequence: CDR1 MDHEN, CDR2 SYDVKM. Trimming took off 5 bases at V and 4 bases at J, with 15 bases between the two ends. The CDR3 extends over 15 amino acids. CDR3 nucleotide sequence: TGTGCCAGCAGTCACTACATCATACTAAATCAGCCCCAGCATTTT. This codes for CASSHYIILNQPQHF.

The rearrangement uses TRBV3-1 and TRBJ2-7; D is unresolved. This CDR3 spans 13 amino acids. Per germline, CDR1 LGHDT and CDR2 YNNKEL (reference sequence). V lost 1 base to trimming and J lost 3 bases, with 7 bases between them. This CDR3 is CASSQGTYYEQYF. The CDR3 DNA follows: TGTGCCAGCAGCCAAGGTACATACTACGAGCAGTACTTC.

In its sample, this clonotype was seen many times. The CDR3 DNA is TGTGCCAGCAGCTTAGGCAACAGGGGGCTATCACCCCTCCACTTT. It codes for CASSLGNRGLSPLHF. The rearrangement links TRBV7-2 to TRBJ1-6, with 9 bases fitting TRBD1. In germline, CDR1 is SGHTA, CDR2 FQGNSA. This CDR3 has 15 amino acids. The V segment lost 1 base and the J segment 10 bases; nucleotides outside the gene matches: 5. The variable domain in full, with the rest retrieved from reference TRBV7-2 and TRBJ1-6, is GAGVSQSPSNKVTEKGKDVELRCDPISGHTALYWYRQSLGQGLEFLIYFQGNSAPDKSGLPSDRFSAERTGGSVSTLTIQRTQQEDSAVYLCASSLGNRGLSPLHFGNGTRLTVT.

J is TRBJ1-2 and V is TRBV12-3 or TRBV12-4; TRBD1 aligns across 7 bases. The CDR3 loop spans 13 amino acids. The junction had 6 bases not matched to a gene; V was cut back by 6 bases and J by 5 bases. For the CDR3, the DNA is TGTGCCAGCAGATTGACAGGGACGTATGGCTACACCTTC. Encoded protein: CASRLTGTYGYTF.

The gene calls are TRBV5-1 and TRBJ1-1; a weak D match, TRBD1 (6 bases). CDR1 and CDR2 (germline): SGHRS, YFSETQ. Trimming took off 0 bases at V and 5 bases at J, with 14 bases between the two ends. CDR3 size: 15 residues. The CDR3 DNA is TGCGCCAGCAGCTTGGTGGGGGGGCGTAGGACTGAAGCTTTCTTT. This codes for CASSLVGGRRTEAFF.

The chain couples TRBV19 to TRBJ1-5, with D tentatively TRBD1 (5 bases). CDR1 and CDR2 from the germline V gene are LNHDA and SQIVND (reference sequence). CDR3 length equals 16 residues. Trimming removed 5 bases from V and 5 bases from J, with 19 bases in between. As DNA, the CDR3 is TGTGCCAGTAGTGAAAGTGACAGTATCCTCCATCAGCCCCAGCATTTT. Translation: CASSESDSILHQPQHF.

This clonotype showed up many times. The V gene is TRBV28, the J gene TRBJ2-7, with 10 bases fitting TRBD2. The CDR3 spans 16 residues. V lost 3 bases, J lost 4 bases, and 9 bases stayed unmatched. Germline V gene data show CDR1 as MDHEN and CDR2 as SYDVKM. The CDR3 reads CASSLESAGGRYEQYF. The CDR3 coding sequence is TGTGCCAGCAGTTTGGAATCAGCGGGGGGGCGGTACGAGCAGTACTTC.

This clonotype was detected ten times or more. The chain has TRBV27 and TRBJ1-2; the D gene is possibly TRBD1 (5 bases). V lost 3 bases and J lost 2, with 13 bases in between. The CDR3 is made up of 15 amino acids. The germline V gene has CDR1 MNHEY and CDR2 SMNVEV (reference sequence). The CDR3 here is CASSFLQGENYGYTF. The CDR3 DNA reads as TGTGCCAGCAGTTTTCTTCAGGGCGAAAACTATGGCTACACCTTC.

The chain employs TRBV19 and TRBJ2-1; 8 nucleotides line up with TRBD2. The germline V gene has CDR1 LNHDA and CDR2 SQIVND (reference sequence). V shed 2 bases, J shed 9 bases, and the junction held 9 bases outside the gene matches. The CDR3 has 15 residues. CDR3 loop: CASSILREAGVEQFF. For the CDR3, the DNA is TGTGCCAGTAGTATATTGCGGGAGGCCGGGGTTGAGCAGTTCTTC.

Points on this clonotype: With a much larger clone just one base away, this may be a read error. Here the CDR3 omits its conserved ending phenylalanine or tryptophan, so a read error is the likely source. No DNA is shown, since the ends of the CDR3 on it are uncertain; the CDR3 is the one TCRdb lists. This chain joins TRBV12-3 or TRBV12-4 and TRBJ1-1. The CDR3 numbers 14 amino acids, ends counted. The CDR3 here is CASSSDPHRTEASS.

The chain recombines TRBV10-3 with TRBJ2-5, with a tentative D call TRBD1 (6 bases). Germline CDR1 and CDR2: ENHRY and SYGVKD. The CDR3 has 15 amino acids. Deletions cut 0 bases from V and 4 bases from J, with 12 bases between. CDR3 nucleotide sequence: TGTGCCATCAGTGAGTCAAGCAGGGGAAGAGAGACCCAGTACTTC. Translation gives CAISESSRGRETQYF.